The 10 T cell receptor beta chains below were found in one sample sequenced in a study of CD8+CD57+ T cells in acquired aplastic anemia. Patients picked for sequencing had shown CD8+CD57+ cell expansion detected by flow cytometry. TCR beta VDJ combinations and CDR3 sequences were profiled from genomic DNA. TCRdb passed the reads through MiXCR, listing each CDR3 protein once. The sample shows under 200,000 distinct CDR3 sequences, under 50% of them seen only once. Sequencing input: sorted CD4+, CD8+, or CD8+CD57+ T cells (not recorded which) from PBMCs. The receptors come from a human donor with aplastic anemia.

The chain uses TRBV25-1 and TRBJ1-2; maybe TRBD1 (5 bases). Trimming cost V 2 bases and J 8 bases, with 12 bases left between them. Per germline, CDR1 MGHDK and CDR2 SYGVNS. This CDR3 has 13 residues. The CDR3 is CASSERVGAGYTF. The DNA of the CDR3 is TGTGCCAGCAGTGAAAGGGTCGGGGCCGGCTACACCTTC.

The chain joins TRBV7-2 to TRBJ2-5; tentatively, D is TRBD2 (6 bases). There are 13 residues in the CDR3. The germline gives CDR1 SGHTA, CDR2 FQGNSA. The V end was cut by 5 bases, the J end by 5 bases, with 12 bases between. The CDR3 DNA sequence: TGTGCCAGCAGCCAGGGACTTTTGGAGACCCAGTACTTC. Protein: CASSQGLLETQYF.

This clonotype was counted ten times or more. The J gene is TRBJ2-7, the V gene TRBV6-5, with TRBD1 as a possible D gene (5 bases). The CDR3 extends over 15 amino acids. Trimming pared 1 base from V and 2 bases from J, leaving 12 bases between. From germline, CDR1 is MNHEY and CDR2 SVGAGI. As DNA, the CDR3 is TGTGCCAGCAGTTACTGGGGCACACCACCCTACGAGCAGTACTTC. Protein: CASSYWGTPPYEQYF.

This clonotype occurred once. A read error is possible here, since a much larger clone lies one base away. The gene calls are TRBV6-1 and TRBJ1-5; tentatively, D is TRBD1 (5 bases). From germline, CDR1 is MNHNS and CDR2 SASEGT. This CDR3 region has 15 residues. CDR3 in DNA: TGTGCCTGCAGCCAAGGACAACATAGCAATCAGCCCCAGCATTTT. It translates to CACSQGQHSNQPQHF.

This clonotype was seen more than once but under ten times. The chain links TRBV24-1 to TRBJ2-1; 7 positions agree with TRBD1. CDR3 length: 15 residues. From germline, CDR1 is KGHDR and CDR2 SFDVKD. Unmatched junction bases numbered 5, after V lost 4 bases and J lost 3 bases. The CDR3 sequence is CATSDLQGDYNEQFF. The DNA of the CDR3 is TGTGCCACCAGTGACCTCCAGGGGGACTACAATGAGCAGTTCTTC.

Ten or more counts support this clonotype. The CDR3 loop is CASSYQAASCDTQYF. The CDR3 coding sequence is TGTGCCAGCAGTTACCAAGCGGCATCATGCGATACGCAGTATTTT. The chain carries TRBV6-7 and TRBJ2-3, with D perhaps matching TRBD2 (5 bases). TRBV6-7 is assigned to the ORF class and has an uncertain function. V lost 2 bases and J lost 6, with 15 bases in between. The length of the CDR3 is 15 residues.

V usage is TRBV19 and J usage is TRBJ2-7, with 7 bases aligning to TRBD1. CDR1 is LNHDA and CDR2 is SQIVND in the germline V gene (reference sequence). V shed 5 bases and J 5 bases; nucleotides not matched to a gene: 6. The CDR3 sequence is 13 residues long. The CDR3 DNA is TGTGCCAGTAGTCGGAGTACAGGGGACGAGCAGTACTTC. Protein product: CASSRSTGDEQYF.

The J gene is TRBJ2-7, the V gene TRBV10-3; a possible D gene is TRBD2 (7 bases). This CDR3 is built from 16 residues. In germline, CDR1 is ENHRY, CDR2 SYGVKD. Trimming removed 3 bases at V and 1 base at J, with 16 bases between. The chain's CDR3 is CAISDLGGGTSYEQYF. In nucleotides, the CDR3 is TGTGCCATCAGTGACCTAGGGGGGGGTACGTCCTACGAGCAGTACTTC.

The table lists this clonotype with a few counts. The DNA of the CDR3 is TGCAGTGCTAGAGACCCCCTGAACACTGAAGCTTTCTTT. The encoded protein is CSARDPLNTEAFF. The chain carries TRBV20-1 and TRBJ1-1; D unclear. V lost 0 bases and J 0 bases, leaving 5 bases between the germline ends. Germline V gene sequence: CDR1 DFQATT, CDR2 SNEGSKA (reference sequence). CDR3 length: 13 residues.

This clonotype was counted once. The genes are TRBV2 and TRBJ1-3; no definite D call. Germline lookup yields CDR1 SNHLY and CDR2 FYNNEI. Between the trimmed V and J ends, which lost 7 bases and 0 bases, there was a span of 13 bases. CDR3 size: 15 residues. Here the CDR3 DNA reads TGTGCCAGCAAAGCCAGCCCGACCTCTGGAAACACCATATATTTT. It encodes CASKASPTSGNTIYF.